The 21 T cell receptor beta chains in this list originate from one sample, sequenced in a study of shared clonotypes between healthy human individuals. Terminally differentiated effector memory CD45RA+ cells were excluded from the naive CD8 cells, which were CD45RO-negative and positively selected for CCR7. Sequencing was performed with immunoSEQ multiplex PCR; in TCRdb, only in-frame clones are kept and a portion is missing. The sample has about 2.1 million clones, 90% to 95% seen once. Source material: naive CD8+ T cells from PBMCs. These receptors originate from a man in his late teens or twenties in good health. Some clones in this sample may be carry-over from other donors' samples.

The sample holds one count of this clone. The rearrangement links TRBV5-8 to TRBJ2-7; the D gene could be TRBD1 or TRBD2 (6 bases each). The CDR3 length is 14 residues. The germline V and J ends were trimmed by 3 bases and 4 bases, with 14 bases remaining between them. Germline CDR1 is SGHTS and CDR2 is YDEGEE. CDR3 protein: CASSSRRGEYEQYF. CDR3 sequence (DNA): TGTGCCAGCAGCTCGCGGAGGGGGGAATACGAGCAGTACTTC. Filled out from reference TRBV5-8 and TRBJ2-7, the complete variable domain reads EAGVTQSPTHLIKTRGQQATLRCSPISGHTSVYWYQQALGLGLQFLLWYDEGEERNRGNFPPRFSGRQFPNYSSELNVNALELEDSALYLCASSSRRGEYEQYFGPGTRLTVT.

V usage is TRBV13 and J usage is TRBJ2-7, with unresolved D. The CDR3 has 15 residues. The germline V gene encodes CDR1 PRHDT and CDR2 FYEKMQ (reference sequence). V was trimmed by 4 bases and J by 7 bases, leaving 20 bases between them. The chain's CDR3 is CASSSPLDQIREQYF. The CDR3, as DNA: TGTGCCAGCAGCTCCCCGTTAGACCAGATCAGGGAGCAGTACTTC.

This clone was found once. The chain employs TRBV10-3 and TRBJ2-1; D possibly corresponds to TRBD2 (5 bases). Germline V gene lookup returns CDR1 ENHRY and CDR2 SYGVKD. V was trimmed by 3 bases and J by 2 bases, leaving 11 bases between them. This CDR3 spans 15 amino acids. The CDR3 loop is CAISDRSGAYNEQFF. The CDR3 DNA is TGTGCCATCAGTGATCGGTCCGGGGCCTACAATGAGCAGTTCTTC.

A single count supports this clone. The rearrangement uses TRBV28 and TRBJ1-5; 10 positions match TRBD1. The CDR3 totals 15 residues. The germline V gene encodes CDR1 MDHEN and CDR2 SYDVKM. With 8 bases clipped from V and 4 bases from J, the junction kept 8 bases outside the gene matches. CDR3 coding DNA: TGTGCCAGCGGAAACACGGGACAGGGGAATCAGCCCCAGCATTTT. Its translation: CASGNTGQGNQPQHF. Variable domain in full (rest from reference TRBV28 and TRBJ1-5): DVKVTQSSRYLVKRTGEKVFLECVQDMDHENMFWYRQDPGLGLRLIYFSYDVKMKEKGDIPEGYSVSREKKERFSLILESASTNQTSMYLCASGNTGQGNQPQHFGDGTRLSIL.

V usage is TRBV25-1 and J usage is TRBJ2-7, with a possible D match to TRBD2 (5 bases). The length of the CDR3 is 15 residues. Trimming shortened V by 1 base and J by 4 bases, and 14 bases separated the two germline ends. Germline CDR1 reads MGHDK; CDR2 reads SYGVNS. CDR3 protein: CASSEFSFSVYEQYF. CDR3 coding DNA: TGTGCCAGCAGTGAATTCTCATTTAGCGTGTACGAGCAGTACTTC.

The chain carries TRBV28 and TRBJ2-1, with TRBD1 identical over 9 bases. J gave up 12 bases and V 4 bases, and 4 bases lay outside the gene matches. The CDR3 is 12 amino acids. Germline loops: CDR1 MDHEN, CDR2 SYDVKM. The CDR3: CASSSGTGPQFF. The CDR3 coding sequence is TGTGCCAGCAGTTCCGGGACAGGGCCGCAGTTCTTC.

The chain joins TRBV2 to TRBJ2-3; 14 bases match TRBD2. Germline-derived CDR1 and CDR2 are SNHLY and FYNNEI. The CDR3 loop spans 18 amino acids. V lost 2 bases, J lost 2 bases, and 6 bases stayed unmatched. The CDR3: CASSERLAGGLPTDTQYF. The CDR3 bases are TGTGCCAGCAGTGAACGACTAGCGGGAGGGCTCCCCACAGATACGCAGTATTTT.

The chain has TRBV6-6 and TRBJ2-7; D gene ambiguous. Germline CDR1 reads MNHNY; CDR2 reads SVGAGI (reference sequence). The CDR3 has 13 residues. Between the trimmed V and J ends, which lost 0 bases and 7 bases, there was a span of 10 bases. The CDR3: CASSYSAPGEQYF. The CDR3 DNA reads as TGTGCCAGCAGTTACTCTGCCCCCGGGGAGCAGTACTTC.

As to this clone: This may come from a read error, since a much larger clone is one base off. Other DNA sequences in this specimen translate into the identical CDR3. The chain employs TRBV5-6 and TRBJ2-7; D is perhaps TRBD2 (6 bases). V dropped 4 bases and J dropped 3 bases, with 8 bases sitting between them. The CDR3 spans 12 residues. Germline V gene lookup returns CDR1 SGHDT and CDR2 YYEEEE. The CDR3: CASSPGGYEQYF. The DNA of the CDR3 is TGTGCCAGCAGCCCCGGGGGCTACGAGCAGTACTTC.

The chain links TRBV10-1 to TRBJ2-1; D is perhaps TRBD2 (6 bases). Trimming shortened V by 0 bases and J by 5 bases, and 20 bases separated the two germline ends. Germline V gene sequence: CDR1 WNHNN, CDR2 SYGVQD (reference sequence). The CDR3 totals 18 residues. CDR3 nucleotide sequence: TGCGCCAGCAGTGAGTCTCGCGTATGGCTAGCGTACCACAATGAGCAGTTCTTC. The encoded protein is CASSESRVWLAYHNEQFF.

The genes are TRBV19 and TRBJ2-7; D remains unclear. The germline CDR1 and CDR2 sequences are LNHDA and SQIVND (reference sequence). There are 13 residues in the CDR3. The V end lost 3 bases, the J end lost 2 bases, and 8 bases lay between the germline ends. This CDR3 reads CASSISLPYEQYF. The CDR3 nucleotides are TGTGCCAGTAGTATTAGCCTCCCCTACGAGCAGTACTTC.

This clone has only one observation. V is TRBV19 and J is TRBJ1-2; perhaps TRBD1 as D (6 bases). V was clipped by 5 bases and J by 5 bases, with 15 bases between them. The CDR3 length is 14 residues. Germline V gene data show CDR1 as LNHDA and CDR2 as SQIVND (reference sequence). CDR3 nucleotide sequence: TGTGCCAGTAGTCGGACAGTCCCAGTGTATGGCTACACCTTC. Encoded protein: CASSRTVPVYGYTF.

The chain links TRBV28 to TRBJ2-5, with no clear D. The V gene lost 1 base and the J gene lost 5 bases, with 14 bases spanning the gap. CDR3 length: 15 amino acids. Germline CDR1 is MDHEN and CDR2 is SYDVKM. CDR3 region: CASSLFLDSMETQYF. As DNA, the CDR3 is TGTGCCAGCAGTTTATTCTTGGATTCTATGGAGACCCAGTACTTC.

The chain couples TRBV27 to TRBJ2-5; the D gene is possibly TRBD2 (6 bases). The CDR3 spans 16 residues. The V and J ends lost 5 bases and 4 bases respectively, with 20 bases between them. Germline assignment: CDR1 MNHEY and CDR2 SMNVEV (reference sequence). The CDR3 loop reads CASSELKQEGTETQYF. The DNA for the CDR3 is TGTGCCAGCAGTGAGCTTAAGCAGGAGGGGACAGAGACCCAGTACTTC.

The chain joins TRBV21-1 to TRBJ2-7; the table names TRBD1, a call not compared with the DNA. TRBV21-1 constitutes a pseudogene. There are 15 residues in the CDR3. Here the CDR3 reads CASSKPGQSLPEQYF. CDR3 coding DNA: TGTGCCAGCAGCAAGCCGGGACAGAGCCTACCCGAGCAGTACTTC.

The rearrangement links TRBV2 to TRBJ2-7; the match to TRBD1 covers 8 bases. Trimming cost V 7 bases and J 5 bases; bases outside gene matches: 16. Germline loops: CDR1 SNHLY, CDR2 FYNNEI. The CDR3 sequence is 16 residues long. This CDR3 reads CASTLTLDRESDEQYF. CDR3 DNA sequence: TGTGCCAGCACCCTCACCTTGGACAGGGAGTCTGACGAGCAGTACTTC.

The gene calls are TRBV27 and TRBJ2-1; D perhaps matches TRBD1 (6 bases). The CDR3 runs to 15 residues. From germline, CDR1 is MNHEY and CDR2 SMNVEV (reference sequence). V lost 5 bases to trimming and J lost 3 bases, with 14 bases between them. The chain's CDR3 is CASSPYDRFYNEQFF. The CDR3 bases are TGTGCCAGCAGTCCATATGACAGGTTCTACAATGAGCAGTTCTTC.

The chain links TRBV5-1 to TRBJ2-3; TRBD2 matches 13 bases. CDR1 SGHRS and CDR2 YFSETQ come from the germline V gene. With V trimmed by 4 bases and J by 5 bases, 10 bases remained unmatched. This CDR3 is built from 17 residues. CDR3 DNA: TGCGCCAGCAGCAAAGAAGGACTAGCGGGAGATGTAGATACGCAGTATTTT. Encoded protein: CASSKEGLAGDVDTQYF.

A note on this clone: In the same sample, other DNA sequences code for this CDR3. The chain carries TRBV30 and TRBJ2-7; D not resolved. The CDR3 extends over 12 amino acids. Germline values: CDR1 GTSNPN, CDR2 SVGIG (reference sequence). V was pared by 0 bases and J by 3 bases, with 6 bases between. The CDR3 DNA is TGTGCCTGGAGTGTACAAGTCTACGAGCAGTACTTC. Its protein product is CAWSVQVYEQYF.

V is TRBV9 and J is TRBJ2-7; D not resolved. CDR1 and CDR2 (germline): SGDLS, YYNGEE. The ends were cut back, 0 bases at V and 6 bases at J, with 10 bases in the middle. CDR3 length equals 13 residues. For the CDR3, the DNA is TGTGCCAGCAGCGTAGACGGTGGTCTCGAGCAGTACTTC. This sequence encodes CASSVDGGLEQYF.

The chain joins TRBV6-5 to TRBJ2-5, with 9 positions matching TRBD2. Germline V gene lookup returns CDR1 MNHEY and CDR2 SVGAGI. The junction had 9 bases not matched to a gene; V was cut back by 5 bases and J by 5 bases. CDR3 size: 15 residues. The CDR3 spells CASSKWREGQETQYF. The CDR3 coding sequence is TGTGCCAGCAGTAAATGGCGGGAGGGGCAGGAGACCCAGTACTTC.